This TCR beta chain was retrieved from a study of T cells after yellow fever vaccination. Study-level points and caveats: In FACS-sorted repertoires, abundant clonotypes from the bulk population could appear as contaminants. The study re-detected most primary-vaccination clones after the booster (around 96% CD4, roughly 85% CD8).

This clonotype was counted ten times or more. What it binds is unknown. The CDR3 totals 15 residues. Germline CDR1 and CDR2: MNHEY and SVGEGT. V shed 7 bases, J shed 6 bases, and the junction held 10 bases outside the gene matches. 5'RACE template switching added a universal primer site and UMIs to TCR cDNA. TCRdb ran MiXCR on the 5' RACE reads and lists one entry per CDR3 protein. This table holds 50,000 or so distinct CDR3 sequences, roughly 7% found once. The source of this sequence is a man aged 18 to 29 who received the YFV17D yellow fever vaccine. This specimen was CD8+ T cells sorted from PBMCs, taken less than 16 days after the first yellow fever vaccination. The rearrangement joins TRBV6-2 or TRBV6-3 to TRBJ2-1; 9 bases are shared with TRBD2. CDR3: CASIPLAGGPNEQFF. Written as DNA, the CDR3 is TGTGCCAGCATTCCCCTGGCGGGGGGGCCCAATGAGCAGTTCTTC.